This is a list of T cell receptor beta chains from one sample in a study of T cell repertoires in cytomegalovirus infection. TCRdb ran MiXCR on the reads and lists one entry per CDR3 protein. The top ten clones hold around 4% of a sample with around 300,000 distinct CDR3 sequences, more than 9% of them seen once. The sequenced sample was PBMCs. All receptors derive from a human donor in good health (CMV status not recorded). Some clones in this sample may be carry-over from other donors' samples. The CDR3 runs from the conserved cysteine through the conserved F or W. Each record gives: J gene, clone size, V gene, D gene, CDR3 protein, CDR3 DNA. The D gene is left open where the match is weak. Clone size, where shown, is once, few, many, or a class for clones that have expanded.

TRBJ2-4,few,TRBV12-3/TRBV12-4,TRBD1,CASSQKGQANIQYF,TGTGCCAGCAGTCAAAAGGGACAGGCAAACATTCAGTACTTC
TRBJ2-5,few,TRBV10-3,NA,CAIGPRGGETQETQYF,TGTGCCATTGGGCCCCGAGGCGGGGAAACCCAAGAGACCCAGTACTTC
TRBJ2-5,few,TRBV7-4,NA,CASSLLCRAFQETQYF,TGTGCCAGCAGCTTATTATGTAGGGCTTTCCAAGAGACCCAGTACTTC
TRBJ2-5,few,TRBV15,NA,CATSARGRSQETQYF,TGTGCCACCAGCGCCAGGGGACGGTCTCAAGAGACCCAGTACTTC
TRBJ2-7,few,TRBV7-9,TRBD2,CASSSTGLAGHLGVEQYF,TGTGCCAGCAGCTCTACGGGACTAGCGGGGCACTTGGGAGTGGAGCAGTACTTC
TRBJ1-6,NA,TRBV7-3,TRBD1,CASSLGQHSPLHF,TGTGCCAGCAGCTTGGGACAGCATTCACCCCTCCACTTT
TRBJ2-7,NA,TRBV10-3,TRBD2,CAILGTSDYEQYF,TGTGCCATACTCGGGACTAGCGACTACGAGCAGTACTTC
TRBJ1-6,many,TRBV7-3,NA,CASSLRGYNSPLHF,TGTGCCAGCAGCTTAAGAGGTTATAATTCACCCCTCCACTTT
TRBJ2-1,many,TRBV5-1,NA,CASSMGDRTSYNEQFF,TGCGCCAGCAGCATGGGCGACAGGACCTCCTACAATGAGCAGTTCTTC
TRBJ1-1,NA,TRBV4-1,NA,CASYAGRQNTEAFF,TGCGCCAGCTACGCTGGGAGGCAGAACACTGAAGCTTTCTTT
TRBJ1-1,many,TRBV7-3,NA,CASSPSISDTEAFF,TGTGCCAGCAGCCCGTCAATTTCGGACACTGAAGCTTTCTTT
TRBJ2-3,many,TRBV7-2,NA,CASSPRADTQYF,TGTGCCAGCAGCCCCCGAGCAGATACGCAGTATTTT
TRBJ2-5,few,TRBV13,NA,CASSLRDHQETQYF,TGTGCCAGCAGCTTACGCGACCACCAAGAGACCCAGTACTTC
TRBJ2-2,many,TRBV7-2,TRBD2,CASSRSGSSPGELFF,TGTGCCAGCAGCCGAAGCGGGAGCAGTCCCGGGGAGCTGTTTTTT
TRBJ1-1,few,TRBV5-1,NA,CASSTGRDMNTEAFF,TGCGCCAGCAGCACGGGCAGGGATATGAACACTGAAGCTTTCTTT
TRBJ2-3,many,TRBV7-8,TRBD2,CASSSGLAGGTQYF,TGTGCCAGCAGCTCGGGACTAGCTGGGGGTACGCAGTATTTT
TRBJ1-3,NA,TRBV12-3/TRBV12-4,TRBD1,CASRRGTGAGNTIYF,TGTGCCAGCAGACGGGGGACAGGGGCTGGAAACACCATATATTTT
TRBJ2-1,NA,TRBV5-6,NA,CASSGRDFYNEQFF,TGTGCCAGCAGCGGGCGGGACTTCTACAATGAGCAGTTCTTC
TRBJ2-7,NA,TRBV7-2,TRBD1,CASSDRGPGGSYEQYF,TGTGCCAGCAGCGACAGGGGCCCCGGGGGCTCCTACGAGCAGTACTTC
TRBJ1-2,many,TRBV7-2,NA,CASSLTGGIGYTF,TGTGCCAGCAGCTTGACGGGGGGCATTGGCTACACCTTC
TRBJ2-1,few,TRBV12-3/TRBV12-4,NA,CASSLAGRLREQFF,TGTGCCAGCAGTTTAGCGGGTCGCCTCCGGGAGCAGTTCTTC
TRBJ2-5,many,TRBV12-3/TRBV12-4,NA,CASSPPTPPVPQYF,TGTGCCAGCAGTCCCCCGACTCCCCCGGTGCCCCAGTACTTC
TRBJ1-5,NA,TRBV19,TRBD1,CASQGWVDRDNQPQHF,TGTGCCAGTCAAGGGTGGGTGGACAGGGACAATCAGCCCCAGCATTTT
TRBJ1-5,NA,TRBV5-8,NA,CASSLGSDQPQHF,TGTGCCAGCAGCTTGGGGTCTGATCAGCCCCAGCATTTT